Listed below are T cell receptor beta chains from one sample, sequenced in a study of cytomegalovirus exposure and HLA in healthy donors. Sequenced by immunoSEQ multiplex PCR; TCRdb stores in-frame clones only, minus some. The sample contains 93,000 or so clones, roughly three quarters of which appear only once. Sequencing was carried out using PBMCs. These receptors were taken from a middle-aged man in good health and CMV-seropositive. The CDR3 runs from the conserved cysteine through the conserved F or W. The order of the fields is CDR3 length, D gene, clone size, J gene, V gene, CDR3 protein, CDR3 DNA. The D gene is left open where the match is weak. Not all rows give a size; the values are once, few, many and, for expanded clones, a class.

CDR3 length: 13; D gene: .; clone size: .; J gene: TRBJ1-5; V gene: TRBV7-6; CDR3 protein: CASSPLGGQPQHF; CDR3 DNA: TGTGCCAGCAGCCCGTTGGGGGGGCAGCCCCAGCATTTT
CDR3 length: 14; D gene: TRBD1; clone size: few; J gene: TRBJ1-3; V gene: TRBV29-1; CDR3 protein: CSGRDRGSGNTIYF; CDR3 DNA: TGCAGCGGCCGGGACAGGGGCTCTGGAAACACCATATATTTT
CDR3 length: 16; D gene: TRBD1; clone size: .; J gene: TRBJ2-5; V gene: TRBV5-1; CDR3 protein: CASSSTRDRLVETQYF; CDR3 DNA: TGCGCCAGCAGCTCAACCCGGGACAGATTAGTAGAGACCCAGTACTTC
CDR3 length: 14; D gene: .; clone size: once; J gene: TRBJ2-7; V gene: TRBV28; CDR3 protein: CASSLTVSRYEQYF; CDR3 DNA: TGTGCCAGCAGTTTGACAGTGAGCAGGTACGAGCAGTACTTC
CDR3 length: 13; D gene: TRBD1; clone size: once; J gene: TRBJ2-5; V gene: TRBV27; CDR3 protein: CASSRTGAETQYF; CDR3 DNA: TGTGCCAGCAGCCGGACAGGGGCAGAGACCCAGTACTTC
CDR3 length: 15; D gene: TRBD1; clone size: .; J gene: TRBJ1-2; V gene: TRBV5-6; CDR3 protein: CASSVYRGNLRGYTF; CDR3 DNA: TGTGCCAGCAGCGTATACAGGGGAAATTTGCGTGGCTACACCTTC
CDR3 length: 14; D gene: TRBD1; clone size: .; J gene: TRBJ1-2; V gene: TRBV30; CDR3 protein: CAWSLFGQEYGYTF; CDR3 DNA: TGTGCCTGGAGTCTGTTTGGACAGGAGTATGGCTACACCTTC
CDR3 length: 13; D gene: .; clone size: .; J gene: TRBJ2-2; V gene: TRBV11-2; CDR3 protein: CASSPGWTGELFF; CDR3 DNA: TGTGCCAGCAGCCCCGGGTGGACCGGGGAGCTGTTTTTT
CDR3 length: 15; D gene: TRBD1; clone size: .; J gene: TRBJ2-2; V gene: TRBV5-1; CDR3 protein: CASSPRTGATGELFF; CDR3 DNA: TGCGCCAGCAGCCCCCGGACAGGGGCTACCGGGGAGCTGTTTTTT
CDR3 length: 16; D gene: TRBD1; clone size: .; J gene: TRBJ1-2; V gene: TRBV7-2; CDR3 protein: CASSSRQTGYGYGYTF; CDR3 DNA: TGTGCCAGCAGCTCAAGACAGACAGGGTATGGCTATGGCTACACCTTC
CDR3 length: 15; D gene: .; clone size: .; J gene: TRBJ2-6; V gene: TRBV27; CDR3 protein: CASSFLGAGANVLTF; CDR3 DNA: TGTGCCAGCAGTTTTCTGGGAGCTGGGGCCAACGTCCTGACTTTC
CDR3 length: 19; D gene: .; clone size: .; J gene: TRBJ2-2; V gene: TRBV27; CDR3 protein: CASSPRPGQVGGTPGELFF; CDR3 DNA: TGTGCCAGCAGTCCCCGTCCCGGACAGGTCGGGGGAACACCCGGGGAGCTGTTTTTT
CDR3 length: 13; D gene: .; clone size: .; J gene: TRBJ2-7; V gene: TRBV30; CDR3 protein: CAWNNGVTYEQYF; CDR3 DNA: TGTGCCTGGAATAACGGGGTAACCTACGAGCAGTACTTC
CDR3 length: 14; D gene: .; clone size: .; J gene: TRBJ2-3; V gene: TRBV6-1; CDR3 protein: CASSDSSSTDTQYF; CDR3 DNA: TGTGCCAGCAGTGATAGCAGTAGCACAGATACGCAGTATTTT
CDR3 length: 14; D gene: .; clone size: .; J gene: TRBJ2-1; V gene: TRBV28; CDR3 protein: CASRPGTGRNEQFF; CDR3 DNA: TGTGCCAGCAGACCCGGGACTGGCCGAAATGAGCAGTTCTTC
CDR3 length: 17; D gene: TRBD2; clone size: .; J gene: TRBJ2-1; V gene: TRBV7-9; CDR3 protein: CASSPRFSSGPYNEQFF; CDR3 DNA: TGTGCCAGCAGCCCCCGTTTCTCTAGCGGGCCGTACAATGAGCAGTTCTTC
CDR3 length: 15; D gene: TRBD2; clone size: .; J gene: TRBJ2-7; V gene: TRBV5-1; CDR3 protein: CASSLKAGVSDEQYF; CDR3 DNA: TGCGCCAGCAGCTTGAAGGCGGGAGTCTCCGACGAGCAGTACTTC
CDR3 length: 13; D gene: .; clone size: .; J gene: TRBJ1-1; V gene: TRBV7-9; CDR3 protein: CASSRQENTEAFF; CDR3 DNA: TGTGCCAGCAGCCGACAGGAAAACACTGAAGCTTTCTTT
CDR3 length: 13; D gene: .; clone size: .; J gene: TRBJ2-7; V gene: TRBV28; CDR3 protein: CASRKTGTYEQYF; CDR3 DNA: TGTGCCAGCAGAAAGACCGGGACCTACGAGCAGTACTTC
CDR3 length: 12; D gene: .; clone size: few; J gene: TRBJ2-7; V gene: TRBV27; CDR3 protein: CASSSRGVEQYF; CDR3 DNA: TGTGCCAGCAGTTCCAGGGGCGTCGAGCAGTACTTC
CDR3 length: 14; D gene: TRBD2; clone size: .; J gene: TRBJ2-1; V gene: TRBV6-5; CDR3 protein: CASRQFGGGNEQFF; CDR3 DNA: TGTGCCAGCAGACAATTTGGGGGGGGGAATGAGCAGTTCTTC
CDR3 length: 13; D gene: .; clone size: .; J gene: TRBJ2-2; V gene: TRBV19; CDR3 protein: CASRRLGTGELFF; CDR3 DNA: TGTGCCAGTAGGCGACTTGGAACCGGGGAGCTGTTTTTT
CDR3 length: 16; D gene: TRBD1; clone size: .; J gene: TRBJ2-1; V gene: TRBV7-7; CDR3 protein: CASSPRTGSNYNEQFF; CDR3 DNA: TGTGCCAGCAGCCCCCGGACAGGGAGTAACTACAATGAGCAGTTCTTC
CDR3 length: 14; D gene: TRBD2; clone size: .; J gene: TRBJ2-7; V gene: TRBV10-2; CDR3 protein: CASNLGTSGSQQYF; CDR3 DNA: TGCGCCAGCAACCTTGGGACTAGCGGGAGTCAGCAGTACTTC
CDR3 length: 15; D gene: TRBD2; clone size: .; J gene: TRBJ2-2; V gene: TRBV9; CDR3 protein: CASSGLAGVTGELFF; CDR3 DNA: TGTGCCAGCAGCGGACTAGCGGGAGTCACCGGGGAGCTGTTTTTT
CDR3 length: 14; D gene: .; clone size: .; J gene: TRBJ2-7; V gene: TRBV7-2; CDR3 protein: CASSLSPGSYEQYF; CDR3 DNA: TGTGCCAGCAGCTTAAGCCCAGGCAGCTACGAGCAGTACTTC
CDR3 length: 13; D gene: .; clone size: .; J gene: TRBJ1-1; V gene: TRBV28; CDR3 protein: CASTHLVIGEAFF; CDR3 DNA: TGTGCCAGCACCCATCTAGTGATAGGTGAAGCTTTCTTT
CDR3 length: 16; D gene: .; clone size: .; J gene: TRBJ1-4; V gene: TRBV19; CDR3 protein: CASSTPLRGASEKLFF; CDR3 DNA: TGTGCCAGTAGTACCCCCCTACGGGGGGCGAGCGAAAAACTGTTTTTT
CDR3 length: 17; D gene: .; clone size: .; J gene: TRBJ1-5; V gene: TRBV27; CDR3 protein: CASSTRPMGGGNQPQHF; CDR3 DNA: TGTGCCAGCAGTACGCGACCGATGGGAGGGGGCAATCAGCCCCAGCATTTT
CDR3 length: 15; D gene: .; clone size: .; J gene: TRBJ2-1; V gene: TRBV11-2; CDR3 protein: CASSLESGSGNEQFF; CDR3 DNA: TGTGCCAGCAGCTTAGAGTCGGGAAGCGGCAATGAGCAGTTCTTC
CDR3 length: 15; D gene: .; clone size: .; J gene: TRBJ1-5; V gene: TRBV6-1; CDR3 protein: CASTLITGPGQPQHF; CDR3 DNA: TGTGCCAGCACCCTTATAACAGGGCCCGGTCAGCCCCAGCATTTT
CDR3 length: 14; D gene: .; clone size: .; J gene: TRBJ1-4; V gene: TRBV29-1; CDR3 protein: CSVSTTGTLEKLFF; CDR3 DNA: TGCAGCGTCTCCACAACCGGGACATTAGAAAAACTGTTTTTT
CDR3 length: 13; D gene: .; clone size: once; J gene: TRBJ1-4; V gene: TRBV6-1; CDR3 protein: CASREGGREKLFF; CDR3 DNA: TGTGCCAGCAGGGAGGGAGGCCGTGAAAAACTGTTTTTT